Below are 32 T cell receptor beta chains sequenced from a single sample in a study of T cells expressing NK-cell markers. TCRdb reprocessed the 5' RACE reads and stores each CDR3 protein as one record, lacking DNA. This table lists 550,000 or so distinct CDR3 sequences. The specimen was blood T cells: a sorted CD56 or NKG2C T cell subset, CD4+ or CD8+ T cells, or bulk PBMC T cells (not recorded which). The source of these receptors is a man between 18 and 35 years old in good health.

This chain connects TRBV12-3 or TRBV12-4 to TRBJ2-3; the D call of TRBD1 rests on TCRdb alone, since no DNA is present to check it. The CDR3 loop spans 14 amino acids. The CDR3 region is CASRGGANTDTQYF.

V gene TRBV7-6 combines with J gene TRBJ2-1; TCRdb's D call, TRBD1, is unchecked because there is no DNA. Germline-derived CDR1 and CDR2 are SGHVS and FNYEAQ. This CDR3 is built from 13 residues. The CDR3 loop reads CASSLLFGEEQFF.

The chain recombines TRBV7-9 with TRBJ2-3; TCRdb designates TRBD2, a call that cannot be tested without DNA. CDR1 SEHNR and CDR2 FQNEAQ come from the germline V gene (reference sequence). This CDR3 has 15 residues. The CDR3 loop is CASIQLAFSTDTQYF.

The chain joins TRBV6-2 or TRBV6-3 to TRBJ2-2. CDR3 length equals 15 residues. Germline assignment: CDR1 MNHEY and CDR2 SVGEGT. The CDR3 sequence: CASSLASLVAGELFF.

This CDR3 is CASNHAEETQYF. The chain employs TRBV7-6 and TRBJ2-5. This CDR3 is built from 12 residues. Germline lookup yields CDR1 SGHVS and CDR2 FNYEAQ.

The V call is TRBV6-1, the J call TRBJ2-1. The CDR3 has 16 amino acids. Germline V gives CDR1 MNHNS, CDR2 SASEGT. The CDR3 sequence: CASRSISGAAYNEQFF.

The genes are TRBV12-3 or TRBV12-4 and TRBJ2-3; TCRdb lists TRBD2, though no DNA is available to test this call. The CDR3 runs to 13 residues. The CDR3: CASGRPGTDTQYF.

The rearrangement links TRBV12-3 or TRBV12-4 to TRBJ2-3; the D gene TCRdb calls, TRBD1, cannot be checked with no DNA. This CDR3 contains 19 residues. This CDR3 reads CASSRIFSGQGAASDTQYF.

V is TRBV29-1 and J is TRBJ2-7. This CDR3 has 11 amino acids. Germline V lookup: CDR1 SQVTM, CDR2 ANQGSEA. CDR3: CSVEARDEQYF.

The chain couples TRBV5-1 to TRBJ1-2; lacking DNA, the TRBD1 call made by TCRdb goes unchecked. The germline CDR1 and CDR2 sequences are SGHRS and YFSETQ. This CDR3 region has 13 residues. The CDR3 protein is CASSLETGSSYTF.

The chain combines TRBV20-1 with TRBJ1-2; TCRdb's D call, TRBD1, is unchecked because there is no DNA. The CDR3 totals 13 residues. CDR1 is DFQATT, CDR2 SNEGSKA, per germline (reference sequence). The CDR3 protein is CSASGQGADGYTF.

The chain uses TRBV27 and TRBJ1-6; absent DNA, TCRdb's TRBD1 call cannot be checked. Germline CDR1 reads MNHEY; CDR2 reads SMNVEV (reference sequence). The CDR3 spans 14 residues. The CDR3 loop reads CASSLGAHNSPLHF.

The chain uses TRBV12-3 or TRBV12-4 and TRBJ2-1; the TRBD2 assignment by TCRdb is unverifiable without DNA. This CDR3 is built from 14 residues. CDR3 protein: CASAPTGLAGEQFF.

The chain uses TRBV10-3 and TRBJ2-1; the TCRdb call, TRBD1, lacks DNA for checking. The germline gives CDR1 ENHRY, CDR2 SYGVKD. The CDR3 spans 16 residues. The CDR3 loop reads CAISELGQGINNEQFF.

The gene calls are TRBV20-1 and TRBJ2-4; TCRdb indicates TRBD1, and absent DNA this call remains unverified. The CDR3 is 15 residues long. From germline, CDR1 is DFQATT and CDR2 SNEGSKA (reference sequence). The CDR3 region is CSASPGGNFRNIQYF.

The rearrangement links TRBV24-1 to TRBJ1-2; the TCRdb call, TRBD1, lacks DNA for checking. CDR1 and CDR2 from the germline V gene are KGHDR and SFDVKD. The CDR3 spans 13 residues. The CDR3: CATSDTGNYGYTF.

The gene calls are TRBV12-3 or TRBV12-4 and TRBJ1-1; the TCRdb call, TRBD1, lacks DNA for checking. The CDR3 is made up of 20 amino acids. CDR3 amino acids: CASSTTYLPRDRGLNTEAFF.

The chain combines TRBV4-2 with TRBJ1-1; TCRdb gives TRBD1 as the D gene, but with no DNA this cannot be confirmed. The germline CDR1 and CDR2 sequences are LGHNA and YNFKEQ. CDR3 size: 15 residues. The CDR3 reads CASSQEAGGNTEAFF.

This CDR3 is CSTPGFSGVYNEQFF. V usage is TRBV20-1 and J usage is TRBJ2-1; TCRdb reports TRBD2, a call that lacks DNA to check it against. This CDR3 is 15 amino acids long. Germline loops: CDR1 DFQATT, CDR2 SNEGSKA (reference sequence).

The chain has TRBV7-8 and TRBJ2-5; TCRdb's D call, TRBD1, is unchecked because there is no DNA. CDR3 length equals 14 residues. Germline assignment: CDR1 SGHVS and CDR2 FQNEAQ. The CDR3: CASSVSGAAETQYF.

This sequence joins TRBV13 and TRBJ2-1; the TCRdb call, TRBD2, lacks DNA for checking. Germline CDR1 PRHDT, CDR2 FYEKMQ (reference sequence). The CDR3 length is 16 residues. CDR3 protein: CASSRSIGTRPNEQFF. The full variable domain, completed using reference TRBV13 and TRBJ2-1, is AAGVIQSPRHLIKEKRETATLKCYPIPRHDTVYWYQQGPGQDPQFLISFYEKMQSDKGSIPDRFSAQQFSDYHSELNMSSLELGDSALYFCASSRSIGTRPNEQFFGPGTRLTVL.

The CDR3 protein is CSARWTGENTEAFF. This rearrangement joins TRBV20-1 to TRBJ1-1; TCRdb names TRBD1, which stays unverified in the absence of DNA. The CDR3 consists of 14 residues. Germline values: CDR1 DFQATT, CDR2 SNEGSKA (reference sequence).

The genes are TRBV19 and TRBJ1-1. CDR3 length: 13 residues. Germline CDR1 reads LNHDA; CDR2 reads SQIVND (reference sequence). The CDR3 loop is CASIPRGTAEAFF. Complete variable domain (other parts from reference TRBV19 and TRBJ1-1): DGGITQSPKYLFRKEGQNVTLSCEQNLNHDAMYWYRQDPGQGLRLIYYSQIVNDFQKGDIAEGYSVSREKKESFPLTVTSAQKNPTAFYLCASIPRGTAEAFFGQGTRLTVV.

The rearrangement joins TRBV14 to TRBJ2-3; TCRdb outputs TRBD2, but without DNA this stays unchecked. The CDR3 is made up of 17 amino acids. Looked up from germline, CDR1 is SGHDN and CDR2 is FVKESK. The CDR3 here is CASSQGPWDYLTDTQYF.

The chain has TRBV12-3 or TRBV12-4 and TRBJ2-1; with no DNA, the TCRdb D assignment of TRBD2 cannot be verified. There are 12 residues in the CDR3. The CDR3 here is CASSTGTTVQFF.

The CDR3: CACSQLDNTGELFF. The chain carries TRBV30 and TRBJ2-2. The CDR3 covers 14 residues. Germline values: CDR1 GTSNPN, CDR2 SVGIG (reference sequence). Full variable domain (outside the CDR3, taken from reference TRBV30 and TRBJ2-2): SQTIHQWPATLVQPVGSPLSLECTVEGTSNPNLYWYRQAAGRGLQLLFYSVGIGQISSEVPQNLSASRPQDRQFILSSKKLLLSDSGFYLCACSQLDNTGELFFGEGSRLTVL.

The chain links TRBV5-1 to TRBJ2-7; TCRdb's D call of TRBD1 is untestable without DNA. In germline, CDR1 is SGHRS, CDR2 YFSETQ. CDR3 length: 15 amino acids. CDR3: CASSLVAGFVYEQYF.

The CDR3 here is CASWTSGRGDTQYF. The gene calls are TRBV7-9 and TRBJ2-3; the D call from TCRdb, TRBD2, cannot be confirmed without DNA. Germline CDR1 and CDR2: SEHNR and FQNEAQ (reference sequence). The CDR3 runs 14 residues.

This chain links TRBV4-2 with TRBJ2-7; TCRdb's D call of TRBD2 is untestable without DNA. CDR1 is LGHNA, CDR2 YNFKEQ, per germline. This CDR3 spans 17 amino acids. Here the CDR3 reads CASSQAFGGGRAIEQYF.

V gene TRBV6-1 combines with J gene TRBJ2-5; checking the TCRdb D call of TRBD1 is not possible without DNA. This CDR3 contains 13 residues. CDR1 MNHNS and CDR2 SASEGT come from the germline V gene. The CDR3 spells CASSHNGGETQYF.

The CDR3 is CSASTGTDEQFF. The rearrangement links TRBV20-1 to TRBJ2-1; the TCRdb D gene call, TRBD1, has no DNA to confirm it. The CDR3 is made up of 12 amino acids. Looked up from germline, CDR1 is DFQATT and CDR2 is SNEGSKA (reference sequence).

V is TRBV20-1 and J is TRBJ2-2; lacking DNA, the TRBD1 call made by TCRdb goes unchecked. This CDR3 region has 15 residues. Germline CDR1 reads DFQATT; CDR2 reads SNEGSKA (reference sequence). This chain's CDR3 is CSAPGQGASTGELFF.